This TCR beta chain was profiled in a study of T cell responses to AZD1222 COVID-19 vaccine. This CDR3 region has 14 residues. V dropped 2 bases and J dropped 2 bases, with 7 bases sitting between them. Germline CDR1 MGHRA, CDR2 YSYEKL. Clones were sequenced by immunoSEQ multiplex PCR, and TCRdb holds only the in-frame ones, with some missing. Of about 150,000 clones in the sample, about nine tenths were seen once. The clonotype comes from an adult who received the AZD1222 COVID-19 vaccine. J is TRBJ1-5 and V is TRBV4-1; D is ambiguous. The specimen comprised peripheral blood, sampled 28 days after the second AZD1222 dose. CDR3 DNA sequence: TGCGCCAGCAGCCAACGCGGGGGCAATCAGCCCCAGCATTTT. Translation gives CASSQRGGNQPQHF.